These T cell receptor beta chains were read from a single sample in a study of control samples from healthy donors and cancer patients. Assay: immunoSEQ multiplex PCR; the TCRdb copy retains only in-frame clones and omits some. Among 170,000 or so clones listed, 90% were seen once. Sequenced: blood. These receptors all come from a woman aged 45-65 years in good health. Both conserved end residues are part of each CDR3. The D gene is left open where the match is weak. Clone size is given for some rows only: seen once, a few or many times, or a class if the clone is expanded.

clone size: NA; J gene: TRBJ2-7; V gene: TRBV2; D gene: TRBD2; CDR3 protein: CASSDGGVSYEQYF
clone size: NA; J gene: TRBJ2-3; V gene: TRBV7-3; D gene: NA; CDR3 protein: CASSLIGTGGTDTQYF
clone size: NA; J gene: TRBJ2-1; V gene: TRBV24-1; D gene: NA; CDR3 protein: CATSDTRWVEQFF
clone size: NA; J gene: TRBJ1-1; V gene: TRBV4-1; D gene: TRBD1; CDR3 protein: CASSPSDRGQAEAFF
clone size: once; J gene: TRBJ1-2; V gene: TRBV4-3; D gene: NA; CDR3 protein: CASSQDSSYGYTF
clone size: NA; J gene: TRBJ1-2; V gene: TRBV7-2; D gene: NA; CDR3 protein: CASSLDGGRLGYTF
clone size: NA; J gene: TRBJ2-6; V gene: TRBV27; D gene: NA; CDR3 protein: CASKSGTTGANVLTF
clone size: NA; J gene: TRBJ2-6; V gene: TRBV12-3/TRBV12-4; D gene: NA; CDR3 protein: CASLGANVLTF
clone size: NA; J gene: TRBJ1-2; V gene: TRBV27; D gene: TRBD1; CDR3 protein: CASSFRGRGYTF
clone size: NA; J gene: TRBJ2-3; V gene: TRBV13; D gene: NA; CDR3 protein: CASSPGPSGSQIYRTDTQYF
clone size: NA; J gene: TRBJ1-1; V gene: TRBV4-3; D gene: NA; CDR3 protein: CASSQELGHEAFF
clone size: NA; J gene: TRBJ2-7; V gene: TRBV19; D gene: NA; CDR3 protein: CASSIDHRDSYEQYF
clone size: NA; J gene: TRBJ2-1; V gene: TRBV5-1; D gene: NA; CDR3 protein: CASSLAIEQFF
clone size: NA; J gene: TRBJ1-2; V gene: TRBV18; D gene: TRBD1; CDR3 protein: CASSPPGQGNYGYTF
clone size: NA; J gene: TRBJ1-1; V gene: TRBV6-6; D gene: NA; CDR3 protein: CASSYSRVPAFF
clone size: NA; J gene: TRBJ2-3; V gene: TRBV7-2; D gene: TRBD2; CDR3 protein: CASSPGGNQGTQYF
clone size: once; J gene: TRBJ1-1; V gene: TRBV9; D gene: NA; CDR3 protein: CASRLNRETGLNTEAFF
clone size: once; J gene: TRBJ2-1; V gene: TRBV7-3; D gene: NA; CDR3 protein: CASSPLGAFYNEQFF
clone size: once; J gene: TRBJ2-7; V gene: TRBV2; D gene: NA; CDR3 protein: CASSEPAGLSYEQYF
clone size: NA; J gene: TRBJ2-4; V gene: TRBV15; D gene: TRBD2; CDR3 protein: CATSRLAGTTKNIQYF
clone size: once; J gene: TRBJ1-5; V gene: TRBV30; D gene: NA; CDR3 protein: CAWSPGEGRNQPQHF
clone size: NA; J gene: TRBJ1-2; V gene: TRBV10-3; D gene: NA; CDR3 protein: CAISAAGPKYGYTF
clone size: NA; J gene: TRBJ1-6; V gene: TRBV7-2; D gene: TRBD1; CDR3 protein: CASSLGGTGGPPLHF
clone size: NA; J gene: TRBJ2-1; V gene: TRBV18; D gene: NA; CDR3 protein: CASSPQTASYNEQFF
clone size: NA; J gene: TRBJ2-6; V gene: TRBV19; D gene: NA; CDR3 protein: CASSIPKFDRTSYRGANVLTF
clone size: NA; J gene: TRBJ1-6; V gene: TRBV3-1/TRBV3-2; D gene: TRBD1; CDR3 protein: CASSRGQGALNSPLHF